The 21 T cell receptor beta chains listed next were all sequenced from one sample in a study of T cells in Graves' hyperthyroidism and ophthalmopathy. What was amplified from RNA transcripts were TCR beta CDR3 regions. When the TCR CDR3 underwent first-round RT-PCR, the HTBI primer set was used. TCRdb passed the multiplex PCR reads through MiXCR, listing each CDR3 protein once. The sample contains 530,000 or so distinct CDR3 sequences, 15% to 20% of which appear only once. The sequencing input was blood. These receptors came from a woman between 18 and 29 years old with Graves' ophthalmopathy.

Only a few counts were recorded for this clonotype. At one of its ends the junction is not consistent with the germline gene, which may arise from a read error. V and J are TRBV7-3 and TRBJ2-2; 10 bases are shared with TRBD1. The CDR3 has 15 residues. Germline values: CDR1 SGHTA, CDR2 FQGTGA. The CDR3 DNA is TGTGCCGGCAGCGGGACAGGGGCGAACACCGGGGAGCTGTTTTTT. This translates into CAGSGTGANTGELFF.

CDR3 loop: CAISDTEYSTGKYGYTF. In DNA form, the CDR3 reads TGTGCCATCAGTGATACCGAATACTCGACAGGGAAGTATGGCTACACCTTC. V gene TRBV10-3 combines with J gene TRBJ1-2; 7 nucleotides agree with TRBD1. CDR3 length: 17 amino acids. V was pared by 3 bases and J by 5 bases, with 15 bases of the junction left unmatched. Germline-derived CDR1 and CDR2 are ENHRY and SYGVKD.

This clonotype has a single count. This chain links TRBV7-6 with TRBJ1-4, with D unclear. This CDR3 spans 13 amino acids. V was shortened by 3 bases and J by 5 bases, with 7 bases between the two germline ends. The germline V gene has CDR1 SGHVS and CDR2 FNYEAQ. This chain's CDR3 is CASSFKENEKLFF. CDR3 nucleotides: TGTGCCAGCAGCTTTAAAGAAAATGAAAAACTGTTTTTT. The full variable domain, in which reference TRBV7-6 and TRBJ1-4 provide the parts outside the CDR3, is GAGVSQSPRYKVTKRGQDVALRCDPISGHVSLYWYRQALGQGPEFLTYFNYEAQQDKSGLPNDRFSAERPEGSISTLTIQRTEQRDSAMYRCASSFKENEKLFFGSGTQLSVL.

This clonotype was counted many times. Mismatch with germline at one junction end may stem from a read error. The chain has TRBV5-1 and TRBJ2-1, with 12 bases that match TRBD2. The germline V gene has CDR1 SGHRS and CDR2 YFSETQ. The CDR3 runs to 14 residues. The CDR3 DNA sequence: TGTGCCAGCAGCTTAGGACTAGCGGGGAATGAGCAGTTCTTC. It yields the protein CASSLGLAGNEQFF.

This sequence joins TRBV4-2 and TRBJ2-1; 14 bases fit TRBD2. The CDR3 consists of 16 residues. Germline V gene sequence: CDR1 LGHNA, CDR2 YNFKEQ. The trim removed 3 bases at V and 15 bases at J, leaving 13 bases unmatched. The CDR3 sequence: CASSHPGLAGEEVLFF. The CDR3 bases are TGTGCCAGCAGCCACCCGGGACTAGCGGGAGAGGAGGTGCTGTTCTTC.

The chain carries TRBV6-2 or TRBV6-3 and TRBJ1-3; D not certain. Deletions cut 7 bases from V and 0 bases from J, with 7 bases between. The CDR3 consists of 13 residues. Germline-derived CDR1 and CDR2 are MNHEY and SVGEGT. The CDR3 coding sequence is TGTGCCAGCACCGGAGGCTCTGGAAACACCATATATTTT. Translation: CASTGGSGNTIYF.

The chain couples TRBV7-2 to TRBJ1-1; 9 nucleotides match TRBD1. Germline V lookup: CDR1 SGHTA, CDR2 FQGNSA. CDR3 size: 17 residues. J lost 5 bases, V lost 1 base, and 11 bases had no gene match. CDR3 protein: CASSLVPQGQGGTEAFF. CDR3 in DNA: TGTGCCAGCAGCTTAGTGCCCCAGGGACAGGGAGGGACTGAAGCTTTCTTT.

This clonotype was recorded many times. The CDR3 sequence is CASSTSRDSLDSNQPQHF. DNA for the CDR3: TGTGCCAGCAGTACAAGCCGGGACAGTCTAGATAGCAATCAGCCCCAGCATTTT. This rearrangement joins TRBV12-3 or TRBV12-4 to TRBJ1-5, with TRBD1 identical over 7 bases. This CDR3 is built from 18 residues. With V trimmed by 5 bases and J by 0 bases, 13 bases remained unmatched.

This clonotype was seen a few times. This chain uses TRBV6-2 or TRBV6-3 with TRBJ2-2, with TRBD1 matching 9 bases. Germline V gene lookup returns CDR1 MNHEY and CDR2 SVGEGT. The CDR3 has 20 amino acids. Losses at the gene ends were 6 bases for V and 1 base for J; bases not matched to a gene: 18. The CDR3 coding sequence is TGTGCCAGCAGAGAGCCCGGGACAGGGTTTCTTTACTTGAACACCGGGGAGCTGTTTTTT. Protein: CASREPGTGFLYLNTGELFF.

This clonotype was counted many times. As DNA, the CDR3 is TGTGCCAGCAGTTACGACAGTTTCGGGACTAGCAGGTTCAATGAGCAGTTCTTC. Protein product: CASSYDSFGTSRFNEQFF. This sequence joins TRBV6-2 or TRBV6-3 and TRBJ2-1, with 9 bases that match TRBD2. Germline V gene data show CDR1 as MNHEY and CDR2 as SVGEGT. V shed 2 bases and J 6 bases; nucleotides not matched to a gene: 14. The CDR3 is 18 amino acids.

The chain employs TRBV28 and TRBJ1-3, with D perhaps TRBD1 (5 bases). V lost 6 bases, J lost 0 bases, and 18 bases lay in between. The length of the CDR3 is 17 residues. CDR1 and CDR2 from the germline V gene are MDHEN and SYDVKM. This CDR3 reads CASSPPDSTYSGNTIYF. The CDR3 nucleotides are TGTGCCAGCAGCCCCCCCGACAGTACCTACTCTGGAAACACCATATATTTT.

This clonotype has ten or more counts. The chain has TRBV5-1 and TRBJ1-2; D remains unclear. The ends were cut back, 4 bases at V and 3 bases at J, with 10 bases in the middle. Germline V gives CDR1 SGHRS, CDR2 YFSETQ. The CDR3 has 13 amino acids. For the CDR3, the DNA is TGCGCCAGCAGCACCCTTAACGACTATGGCTACACCTTC. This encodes CASSTLNDYGYTF.

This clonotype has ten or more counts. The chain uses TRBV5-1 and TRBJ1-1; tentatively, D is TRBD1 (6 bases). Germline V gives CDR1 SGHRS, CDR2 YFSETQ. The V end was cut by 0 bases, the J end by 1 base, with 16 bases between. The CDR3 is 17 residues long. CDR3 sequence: CASSLVGPGDQNTEAFF. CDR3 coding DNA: TGCGCCAGCAGCTTGGTGGGGCCAGGGGACCAGAACACTGAAGCTTTCTTT.

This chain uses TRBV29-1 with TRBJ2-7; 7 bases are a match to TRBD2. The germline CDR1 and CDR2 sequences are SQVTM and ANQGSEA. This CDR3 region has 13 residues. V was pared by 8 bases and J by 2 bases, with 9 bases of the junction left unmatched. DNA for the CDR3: TGCAGCACAAGACTCGGGACTACCTACGAGCAGTACTTC. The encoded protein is CSTRLGTTYEQYF.

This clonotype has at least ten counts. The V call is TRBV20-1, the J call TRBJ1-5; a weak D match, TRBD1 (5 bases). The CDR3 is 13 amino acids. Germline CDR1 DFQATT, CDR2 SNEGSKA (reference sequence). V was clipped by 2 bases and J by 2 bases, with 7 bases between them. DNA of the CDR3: TGCAGTGCTAGACAGGGAGGCAATCAGCCCCAGCATTTT. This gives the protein CSARQGGNQPQHF.

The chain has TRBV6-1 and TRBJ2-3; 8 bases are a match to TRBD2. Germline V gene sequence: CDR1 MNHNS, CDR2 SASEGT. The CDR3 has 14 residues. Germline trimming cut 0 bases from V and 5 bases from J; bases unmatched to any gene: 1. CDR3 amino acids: CASSEALAGDTQYF. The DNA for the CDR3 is TGTGCCAGCAGTGAAGCGCTAGCGGGAGATACGCAGTATTTT.

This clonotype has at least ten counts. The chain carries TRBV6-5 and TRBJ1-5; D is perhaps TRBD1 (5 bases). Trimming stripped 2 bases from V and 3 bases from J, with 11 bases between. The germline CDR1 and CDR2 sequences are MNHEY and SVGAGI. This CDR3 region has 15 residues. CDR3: CASSYGAGNNQPQHF. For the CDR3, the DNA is TGTGCCAGCAGTTACGGGGCAGGGAACAATCAGCCCCAGCATTTT.

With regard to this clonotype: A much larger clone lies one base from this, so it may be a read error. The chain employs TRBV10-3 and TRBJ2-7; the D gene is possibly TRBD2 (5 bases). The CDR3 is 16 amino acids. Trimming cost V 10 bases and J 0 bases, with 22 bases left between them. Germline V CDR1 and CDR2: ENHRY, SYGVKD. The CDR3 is CATLDGMEIFSYEQYF. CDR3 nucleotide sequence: TGTGCCACCCTGGACGGGATGGAAATCTTCTCCTACGAGCAGTACTTC.

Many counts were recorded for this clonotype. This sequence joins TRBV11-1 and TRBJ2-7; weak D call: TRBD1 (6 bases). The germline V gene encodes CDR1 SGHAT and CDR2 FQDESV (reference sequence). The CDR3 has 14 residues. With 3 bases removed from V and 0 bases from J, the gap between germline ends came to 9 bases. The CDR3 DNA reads TGTGCCAGCAGCTTGACAGGAGCCTCCTACGAGCAGTACTTC. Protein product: CASSLTGASYEQYF.

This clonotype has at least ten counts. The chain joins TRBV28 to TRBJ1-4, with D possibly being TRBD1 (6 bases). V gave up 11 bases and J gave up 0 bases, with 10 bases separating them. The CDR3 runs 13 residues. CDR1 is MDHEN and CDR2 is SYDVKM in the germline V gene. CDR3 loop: CACRTATNEKLFF. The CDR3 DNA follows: TGTGCCTGCCGGACAGCAACTAATGAAAAACTGTTTTTT.

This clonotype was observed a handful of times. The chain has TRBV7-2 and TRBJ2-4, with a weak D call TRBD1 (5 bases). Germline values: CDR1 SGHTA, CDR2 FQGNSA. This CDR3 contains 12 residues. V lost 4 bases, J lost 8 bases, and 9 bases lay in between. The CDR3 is CASSWGPDIQYF. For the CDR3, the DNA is TGTGCCAGCAGCTGGGGCCCGGACATTCAGTACTTC.